The T cell receptor beta chain under discussion was sequenced for a study of blood T cell repertoires in COVID-19. As for the study in general: Researchers got acute and convalescent COVID-19 samples from the United States, Italy and Spain. PBMCs, B-cell-depleted T cells, or T cells were the source of the cDNA or gDNA that made up the material.

In the study's own analysis: Amplifying reference gene primers gave estimates of nucleated cell counts. TCRdb's copy holds only in-frame clones and misses some; the assay was immunoSEQ multiplex PCR. V and J calls and clone size are as listed in that table; D and trimming were resolved from the DNA. The table has fewer than 150,000 clones, 84% seen once; the top ten hold about 13%. Sequenced: peripheral blood. The clonotype was recovered from a human donor in a cohort sampled during active COVID-19.

The CDR3 sequence: CSVRQSSYEQYF. The CDR3 DNA follows: TGCAGCGTGCGACAGAGCTCCTACGAGCAGTACTTC. The chain joins TRBV29-1 to TRBJ2-7, with D perhaps TRBD1 (5 bases). CDR1 and CDR2 from the germline V gene are SQVTM and ANQGSEA. The CDR3 has 12 amino acids. With 6 bases removed from V and 0 bases from J, the gap between germline ends came to 9 bases.